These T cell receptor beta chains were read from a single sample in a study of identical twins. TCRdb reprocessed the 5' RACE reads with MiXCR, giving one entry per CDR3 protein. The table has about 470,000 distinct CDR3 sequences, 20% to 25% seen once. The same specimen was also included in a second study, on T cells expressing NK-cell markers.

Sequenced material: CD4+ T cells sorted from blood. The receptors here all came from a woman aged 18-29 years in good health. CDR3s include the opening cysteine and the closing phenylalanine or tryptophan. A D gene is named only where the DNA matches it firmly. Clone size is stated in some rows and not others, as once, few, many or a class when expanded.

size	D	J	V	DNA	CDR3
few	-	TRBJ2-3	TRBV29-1	TGCAGCGATAATGGGGGAGGAGCAGATACGCAGTATTTT	CSDNGGGADTQYF
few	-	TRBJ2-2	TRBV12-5	TGTGCTAGTGGTTTGGTACTTTCTACGAACACCGGGGAGCTGTTTTTT	CASGLVLSTNTGELFF
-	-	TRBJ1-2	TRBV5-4	TGTGCCAGCAGCCCCGGCGGCCAAACGGGTTATGGCTACACCTTC	CASSPGGQTGYGYTF
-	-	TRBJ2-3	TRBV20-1	TGCAGTGCTAGAGTGCCGGGGGCAACAGATACGCAGTATTTT	CSARVPGATDTQYF
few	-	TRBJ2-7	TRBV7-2	TGTGCCAGCACTCGGGACCTCCTCAGCTCCTACGAGCAGTACTTC	CASTRDLLSSYEQYF
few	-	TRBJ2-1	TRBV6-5	TGTGCCAGCAGTTACTACCGCCTAGTAGGTTCCAACGAGCAGTTCTTC	CASSYYRLVGSNEQFF
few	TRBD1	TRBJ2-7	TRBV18	TGTGCCAGCTCACCAGGGACAGCGATCTACGAGCAGTACTTC	CASSPGTAIYEQYF
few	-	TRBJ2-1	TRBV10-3	TGTGCCATCAGTGAGTCGGTTGGTCGCCCGAGCTCCTACAATGAGCAGTTCTTC	CAISESVGRPSSYNEQFF
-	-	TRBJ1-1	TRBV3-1	TGTGCCAGCAGCCAACAGGGGCAAGCGGAAGCTTTCTTT	CASSQQGQAEAFF
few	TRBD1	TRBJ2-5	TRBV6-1	TGTGCCAGCAGTGAGGCTCGACAGGGGACCATAGAGACCCAGTACTTC	CASSEARQGTIETQYF
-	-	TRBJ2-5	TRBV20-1	TGCAGTGCTAGGGGGGGAGCAGGGGCCATCCAAGAGACCCAGTACTTC	CSARGGAGAIQETQYF
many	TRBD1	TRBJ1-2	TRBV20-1	TGCAGTGCAACACAACCGGGACAGGGACGGTATGGCTACACCTTC	CSATQPGQGRYGYTF
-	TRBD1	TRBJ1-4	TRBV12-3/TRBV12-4	TGTGCCAGCACTGACAGGGGGCGAGGTGAAAAACTGTTTTTT	CASTDRGRGEKLFF
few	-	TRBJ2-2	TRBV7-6	TGTGCCAGCAGCTTAGCGCCGGGGATCGGGGAGCTGTTTTTT	CASSLAPGIGELFF
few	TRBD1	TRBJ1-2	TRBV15	TGTGCCACCAGCAGCCCGGGACAGGGCCTACGTGGCTACACCTTC	CATSSPGQGLRGYTF
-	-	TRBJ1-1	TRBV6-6	TGTGCCAGCAGTTATGTGAACACTGAAGCTTTCTTT	CASSYVNTEAFF
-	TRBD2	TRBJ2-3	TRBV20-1	TGCAGTGCTAGGGGGACTAGTCGGACAGATACGCAGTATTTT	CSARGTSRTDTQYF
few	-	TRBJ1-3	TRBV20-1	TGCAGTGCTAGGACTGACCTCTTCTCTGGAAACACCATATATTTT	CSARTDLFSGNTIYF